The 18 T cell receptor beta chains presented below share a single source sample, sequenced in a study of blood T cell repertoires in COVID-19. TCRdb's table, derived via immunoSEQ multiplex PCR, lists solely in-frame clones and lacks some. The sample contains some 29,000 clones, around 92% of which appear only once. The material sequenced was peripheral blood. The source of these receptors is a human donor in a cohort sampled during active COVID-19.

The rearrangement joins TRBV2 to TRBJ2-5, with TRBD1 matching 9 bases. In germline, CDR1 is SNHLY, CDR2 FYNNEI. With 6 bases clipped from V and 2 bases from J, the junction kept 10 bases outside the gene matches. The CDR3 has 16 residues. The CDR3: CASSRWTGASQETQYF. DNA for the CDR3: TGTGCCAGCAGCCGATGGACAGGGGCCTCACAAGAGACCCAGTACTTC.

V gene TRBV7-9 combines with J gene TRBJ1-2, with 10 bases matching TRBD1. The CDR3 is 16 amino acids. J gave up 7 bases and V 5 bases, and 13 bases lay outside the gene matches. The germline gives CDR1 SEHNR, CDR2 FQNEAQ (reference sequence). In DNA form, the CDR3 reads TGTGCCAGCAGCGACATTCCGGGACAGGGGACTTCTGGCTACACCTTC. It is translated as CASSDIPGQGTSGYTF.

This rearrangement joins TRBV9 to TRBJ2-7, with 9 nucleotides matching TRBD1. J was trimmed by 5 bases and V by 3 bases; bases with no gene match: 9. This CDR3 region has 15 residues. Germline CDR1 and CDR2: SGDLS and YYNGEE. The DNA for the CDR3 is TGTGCCAGCAGCGCAACCGGGACAGGGATCGACGAGCAGTACTTC. It yields the protein CASSATGTGIDEQYF.

The rearrangement joins TRBV18 to TRBJ2-7, with 8 positions matching TRBD2. The CDR3 runs to 13 residues. V dropped 4 bases and J dropped 7; count of bases not matched to a gene: 6. Per the germline V gene, CDR1 is KGHSH and CDR2 is LQKENI. This CDR3 reads CASSRPGGQEQYF. The CDR3 bases are TGTGCCAGCTCACGACCGGGGGGGCAGGAGCAGTACTTC. The full variable domain, completed using reference TRBV18 and TRBJ2-7, is NAGVMQNPRHLVRRRGQEARLRCSPMKGHSHVYWYRQLPEEGLKFMVYLQKENIIDESGMPKERFSAEFPKEGPSILRIQQVVRGDSAAYFCASSRPGGQEQYFGPGTRLTVT.

The chain is built from TRBV7-8 and TRBJ1-1; D is unclear. The germline V and J ends were trimmed by 1 base and 0 bases, with 6 bases remaining between them. This CDR3 is 14 amino acids long. The germline V gene has CDR1 SGHVS and CDR2 FQNEAQ. This chain's CDR3 is CASSLVVVNTEAFF. The CDR3 DNA reads TGTGCCAGCAGCTTAGTAGTGGTGAACACTGAAGCTTTCTTT.

J is TRBJ1-2 and V is TRBV11-2; TRBD1 matches at 9 bases. Per the germline V gene, CDR1 is SGHAT and CDR2 is FQNNGV. The CDR3 runs to 14 residues. The V gene end was trimmed by 3 bases and the J gene end by 6 bases; junction bases not matched to a gene: 5. CDR3 nucleotides: TGTGCCAGCAGCTTGGGACAGGGAATGGATGGCTACACCTTC. Its translation is CASSLGQGMDGYTF.

The chain couples TRBV18 to TRBJ1-1; 7 bases align to TRBD1. V was clipped by 5 bases and J by 0 bases; unmatched bases: 3. The CDR3 has 14 residues. Germline V gene data show CDR1 as KGHSH and CDR2 as LQKENI. The CDR3 sequence is CASSSTGLNTEAFF. The DNA for the CDR3 is TGTGCCAGCTCATCGACAGGGTTGAACACTGAAGCTTTCTTT.

This clone was seen once. Germline is not matched at one junction end, which may reflect a read error. V and J are TRBV7-7 and TRBJ2-1; TRBD2 matches 9 bases. The CDR3 covers 13 residues. Germline values: CDR1 SSHAT, CDR2 FNYEAQ (reference sequence). The CDR3 coding sequence is TGTGCTAGCAGCTATCTAGCGGGGTATGAGCAGTTCTTC. The encoded protein is CASSYLAGYEQFF.

This chain links TRBV28 with TRBJ2-5; D is possibly TRBD2 (5 bases). The CDR3 is 13 residues long. Trimming took off 10 bases at V and 4 bases at J, with 16 bases between the two ends. Germline loops: CDR1 MDHEN, CDR2 SYDVKM. The CDR3 is CAIRPTSGETQYF. In nucleotides, the CDR3 is TGTGCCATCCGCCCTACTAGTGGAGAGACCCAGTACTTC.

This chain connects TRBV30 to TRBJ2-7, with 8 bases matching TRBD1. This CDR3 region has 16 residues. J gave up 1 base and V 2 bases, and 10 bases lay outside the gene matches. Germline-derived CDR1 and CDR2 are GTSNPN and SVGIG (reference sequence). CDR3 bases: TGTGCCTGGAGTCCCTCCGACAGGGGAATATCCTACGAGCAGTACTTC. This gives the protein CAWSPSDRGISYEQYF.

The gene calls are TRBV2 and TRBJ1-2; the match to TRBD1 covers 9 bases. In germline, CDR1 is SNHLY, CDR2 FYNNEI. CDR3 length: 14 amino acids. V lost 4 bases and J lost 3; bases outside the gene matches: 3. DNA for the CDR3: TGTGCCAGCAGTGTACGGGACAGGGACTATGGCTACACCTTC. Its translation is CASSVRDRDYGYTF.

This chain connects TRBV5-1 to TRBJ2-1; 13 positions match TRBD2. The CDR3 is made up of 20 amino acids. Per the germline V gene, CDR1 is SGHRS and CDR2 is YFSETQ. The V segment lost 5 bases and the J segment 0 bases; nucleotides outside the gene matches: 14. The DNA for the CDR3 is TGCGCCAGCAGGGGGGGCGGACTAGCGGGGGCCGAAAGCTCCTACAATGAGCAGTTCTTC. Its protein product is CASRGGGLAGAESSYNEQFF.

V is TRBV19 and J is TRBJ1-3; D is undetermined. The CDR3 runs to 14 residues. Trimming pared 3 bases from V and 1 base from J, leaving 7 bases between. CDR1 and CDR2 from the germline V gene are LNHDA and SQIVND (reference sequence). CDR3 sequence (DNA): TGTGCCAGTAGTATGAGAGGGTCTGGAAACACCATATATTTT. This encodes CASSMRGSGNTIYF.

The chain has TRBV4-1 and TRBJ1-3, with D uncertain. Germline V gives CDR1 MGHRA, CDR2 YSYEKL. There are 15 residues in the CDR3. V lost 0 bases and J lost 4, with 10 bases in between. In nucleotides, the CDR3 is TGCGCCAGCAGCCAAGATAAACAAATCGGAAACACCATATATTTT. This codes for CASSQDKQIGNTIYF.

The V call is TRBV3-1 (or the pseudogene TRBV3-2), the J call TRBJ2-3; TRBD1 matches 7 bases. V was pared by 3 bases and J by 0 bases, with 18 bases of the junction left unmatched. The germline gives CDR1 LGHDT, CDR2 YNNKEL (reference sequence). This CDR3 has 20 residues. DNA for the CDR3: TGTGCCAGCAGCCATACGGCCACCCGCACAGGGGTCTCTAGCACAGATACGCAGTATTTT. It encodes CASSHTATRTGVSSTDTQYF.

CDR3 sequence (DNA): TGTGCCAGCAGCTTGGTTGGGAGGCGCGAGCAGTACTTC. It translates to CASSLVGRREQYF. The chain recombines TRBV5-4 with TRBJ2-7, with D possibly matching TRBD2 (6 bases). In germline, CDR1 is SGHNT, CDR2 YYREEE (reference sequence). V gave up 0 bases and J gave up 6 bases, with 10 bases separating them. The CDR3 sequence is 13 residues long.

V and J are TRBV7-9 and TRBJ2-7; 9 bases are a match to TRBD1. V was pared by 2 bases and J by 2 bases, with 7 bases of the junction left unmatched. Germline values: CDR1 SEHNR, CDR2 FQNEAQ (reference sequence). The CDR3 runs 16 residues. CDR3 residues: CASSLSGQGRPYEQYF. The CDR3 nucleotides are TGTGCCAGCAGCTTAAGTGGACAGGGGCGACCCTACGAGCAGTACTTC.

V gene TRBV6-5 combines with J gene TRBJ1-2; perhaps TRBD1 as D (6 bases). Trimming took off 2 bases at V and 5 bases at J, with 15 bases between the two ends. The CDR3 length is 15 residues. CDR1 is MNHEY, CDR2 SVGAGI, per germline. This CDR3 reads CASSYGRGSRYGYTF. In nucleotides, the CDR3 is TGTGCCAGCAGTTACGGGAGGGGGTCTCGGTATGGCTACACCTTC.